The source of this TCR beta chain is a study of blood T cell repertoires in COVID-19. About the research overall: Some COVID-19 samples were acute and others convalescent; all came from the United States, Italy and Spain. The analysed material was cDNA or gDNA that came from T cells, B-cell-depleted T cells, or PBMCs.

Original handling: For nucleated cells, counts were estimated from reference gene primer amplification. The method was immunoSEQ multiplex PCR; TCRdb's version includes in-frame clones alone and lacks a portion of them. V, J and clone size are those of that table, while D and trimming were read from the DNA. Of fewer than 180,000 clones listed, 75% to 90% are singletons. The V gene lost 3 bases and the J gene lost 4 bases, with 12 bases spanning the gap. Germline V lookup: CDR1 MDHEN, CDR2 SYDVKM. CDR3 length: 14 amino acids. The chain is built from TRBV28 and TRBJ1-2, with a possible D match to TRBD1 (6 bases). The TCR sequence derives from a man between 65 and 79 years old with acute or convalescent COVID-19. What was sequenced was peripheral blood. The CDR3 spells CASSLGVGAYGYTF. As DNA, the CDR3 is TGTGCCAGCAGTTTGGGGGTGGGGGCCTATGGCTACACCTTC.